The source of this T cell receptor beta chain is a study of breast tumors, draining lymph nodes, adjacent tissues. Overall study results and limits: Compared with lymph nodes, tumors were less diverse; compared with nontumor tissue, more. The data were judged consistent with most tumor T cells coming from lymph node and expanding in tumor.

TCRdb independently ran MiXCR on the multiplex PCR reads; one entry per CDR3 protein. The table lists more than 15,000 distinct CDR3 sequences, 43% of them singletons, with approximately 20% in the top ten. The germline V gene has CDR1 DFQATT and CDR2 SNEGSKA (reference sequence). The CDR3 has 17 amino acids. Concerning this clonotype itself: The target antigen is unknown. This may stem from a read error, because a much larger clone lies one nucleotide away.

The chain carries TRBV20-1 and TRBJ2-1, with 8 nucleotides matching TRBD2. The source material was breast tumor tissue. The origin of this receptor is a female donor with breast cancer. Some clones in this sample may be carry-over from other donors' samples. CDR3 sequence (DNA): TGCAGTGCAAGGACTAGCTCGGGTGTCGCCTCCTACGATGAGCAGTTCTTC. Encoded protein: CSARTSSGVASYDEQFF.